The rows below give T cell receptor beta chains drawn from one sample of a study of T cell responses to AZD1222 COVID-19 vaccine. Some clones are missing from TCRdb's copy, which holds only in-frame ones; the method was immunoSEQ multiplex PCR. There are around 150,000 clones in the sample; approximately 90% occur only once, and 2.2% lies in the top ten. Sequencing used peripheral blood, obtained on day 0 of AZD1222 vaccination. These receptors were collected from an adult in good health. CDR3s leave out the opening cysteine and the closing phenylalanine or tryptophan.

j_gene: TRBJ2-1; len: 12; v_gene: TRBV9; CDR3aa: ASSPDAGWGEQF
j_gene: TRBJ1-1; len: 11; v_gene: TRBV12-5; CDR3aa: ASGLVSAGEAF
j_gene: TRBJ1-2; len: 15; v_gene: TRBV5-1; CDR3aa: ASSSSGGEGILSGYT
j_gene: TRBJ2-2; len: 11; v_gene: TRBV7-2; CDR3aa: ASSVSRTGELF
j_gene: TRBJ1-2; len: 14; v_gene: TRBV7-9; CDR3aa: ASSSHRGSLNYGYT
j_gene: TRBJ2-1; len: 14; v_gene: TRBV7-9; CDR3aa: ASSPARGHSYNEQF
j_gene: TRBJ1-2; len: 11; v_gene: TRBV19; CDR3aa: ASTGSHSYGYT
j_gene: TRBJ1-1; len: 12; v_gene: TRBV5-4; CDR3aa: ASSLAGGRSEAF
j_gene: TRBJ2-1; len: 12; v_gene: TRBV19; CDR3aa: ASSIGQTDNEQF
j_gene: TRBJ1-5; len: 11; v_gene: TRBV6-2/TRBV6-3; CDR3aa: ASSYGTNQPQH
j_gene: TRBJ2-2; len: 9; v_gene: TRBV6-5; CDR3aa: ASRTSGPLF
j_gene: TRBJ2-3; len: 15; v_gene: TRBV19; CDR3aa: ASTPGPGRGSTDTQY
j_gene: TRBJ1-5; len: 15; v_gene: TRBV6-1; CDR3aa: ASSERRQGGRNQPQH
j_gene: TRBJ2-7; len: 12; v_gene: TRBV19; CDR3aa: ASRVSGSSYEQY
j_gene: TRBJ1-1; len: 13; v_gene: TRBV28; CDR3aa: ASSNPGQGATEAF
j_gene: TRBJ2-2; len: 11; v_gene: TRBV24-1; CDR3aa: ATSTQPGGELF
j_gene: TRBJ1-3; len: 11; v_gene: TRBV6-5; CDR3aa: ASRLRSGNTIY
j_gene: TRBJ2-3; len: 14; v_gene: TRBV29-1; CDR3aa: SVQRRGLASTDTQY
j_gene: TRBJ1-3; len: 12; v_gene: TRBV19; CDR3aa: ASSSPSSGNTIY
j_gene: TRBJ2-7; len: 12; v_gene: TRBV5-6; CDR3aa: ASSSGLAPYEQY
j_gene: TRBJ2-3; len: 12; v_gene: TRBV6-5; CDR3aa: ASSATGVGDTQY
j_gene: TRBJ2-1; len: 9; v_gene: TRBV30; CDR3aa: AWSRGIEQF